A single TCR beta chain is shown here with its context. What it binds is unknown. This record belongs to a study of shared clonotypes between healthy human individuals. Whole-study results and caveats: Rarefaction gave evidence that sorted-subset sequencing remained incomplete despite large depth.

Clones were read by immunoSEQ multiplex PCR, and TCRdb kept only the in-frame ones, dropping some. The data show around 340,000 clones, about 73% seen once. Nashville, Tennessee was home to all donors, who were Caucasian adults. Sequenced sample: memory CD4+ T cells sorted from blood. Subset meaning: CD45RA-negative fraction. The receptor was isolated from a man younger than 40 in good health.

This CDR3 is CASSFDGGTTQYF. CDR3 DNA sequence: TGTGCCAGCAGCTTTGACGGCGGGACCACGCAGTATTTT. V is TRBV7-2 and J is TRBJ2-3; D is possibly TRBD2 (6 bases). The CDR3 runs to 13 residues. With 3 bases removed from V and 9 bases from J, the gap between germline ends came to 13 bases. Per germline, CDR1 SGHTA and CDR2 FQGNSA.